These 31 T cell receptor beta chains originate from one sample sequenced in a study of PD-1 blockade in classical Hodgkin lymphoma (TCRdb year 2020). Library construction relied on the immunoSEQ multiplex PCR assay. TCRdb re-hosts the immuneACCESS table, in-frame sequences only. Its copies lack some clones; in the studies checked, an unresolved V gene accounts for under half of them, and the cause for the rest is not known. Across this sample there are 20,000 to 25,000 clones, with around 86% seen only once. The top ten constitute about 3% of the sample. Interpreted using the paper, the time point label stands for: cycle 4 day 1 (C4D1), after five to seven weeks of nivolumab. Every trial patient had relapsed after autologous stem cell transplantation, and cohorts A, B and C differed in prior brentuximab vedotin exposure. Magnetic negative selection with a Miltenyi CD4+ T cell isolation kit was used to purify CD4+ T cells from thawed PBMCs.

Sequences were derived from CD4+ T cells from blood, sampled before the fourth cycle of nivolumab. These receptors came from a human donor with classical Hodgkin lymphoma.

The chain uses TRBV9 and TRBJ2-2; D remains ambiguous. The V end was cut by 4 bases, the J end by 4 bases, with 11 bases between. The germline gives CDR1 SGDLS, CDR2 YYNGEE. The CDR3 is 14 amino acids. CDR3: CASSTAVSTGELFF. CDR3 sequence (DNA): TGTGCCAGCAGCACGGCGGTTAGCACCGGGGAGCTGTTTTTT. Full variable domain (outside the CDR3, taken from reference TRBV9 and TRBJ2-2): DSGVTQTPKHLITATGQRVTLRCSPRSGDLSVYWYQQSLDQGLQFLIQYYNGEERAKGNILERFSAQQFPDLHSELNLSSLELGDSALYFCASSTAVSTGELFFGEGSRLTVL.

The chain is built from TRBV28 and TRBJ1-2; D is perhaps TRBD1 (6 bases). Germline V CDR1 and CDR2: MDHEN, SYDVKM. Between the trimmed V and J ends, which lost 7 bases and 4 bases, there was a span of 19 bases. This CDR3 spans 15 amino acids. In DNA, the CDR3 is TGTGCCAGCAAAAAGGACTGGGGGGCTGCCTATGGCTACACCTTC. Translation: CASKKDWGAAYGYTF.

The chain joins TRBV19 to TRBJ1-4; D unclear. The CDR3 loop spans 14 amino acids. The V end was cut by 3 bases, the J end by 8 bases, with 13 bases between. CDR1 is LNHDA, CDR2 SQIVND, per germline (reference sequence). The CDR3 here is CASSIGGGKEKLFF. CDR3 coding DNA: TGTGCCAGTAGTATCGGTGGTGGTAAAGAAAAACTGTTTTTT.

The sample holds a few counts of this clone. The chain is built from TRBV7-3 and TRBJ1-2, with D perhaps matching TRBD1 (6 bases). Trimming pared 5 bases from V and 7 bases from J, leaving 14 bases between. There are 13 residues in the CDR3. Looked up from germline, CDR1 is SGHTA and CDR2 is FQGTGA. The CDR3: CASSRGSGAGYTF. Here the CDR3 DNA reads TGTGCCAGCAGCCGCGGGTCGGGGGCTGGCTACACCTTC. The variable domain in full, with the rest retrieved from reference TRBV7-3 and TRBJ1-2, is GAGVSQTPSNKVTEKGKYVELRCDPISGHTALYWYRQSLGQGPEFLIYFQGTGAADDSGLPNDRFFAVRPEGSVSTLKIQRTERGDSAVYLCASSRGSGAGYTFGSGTRLTVV.

The chain couples TRBV18 to TRBJ2-3; D not certain. Trimming took off 7 bases at V and 2 bases at J, with 13 bases between the two ends. The CDR3 length is 14 residues. Per germline, CDR1 KGHSH and CDR2 LQKENI. CDR3 nucleotide sequence: TGTGCCAGCTTCCAAGGCGTCTTCACAGATACGCAGTATTTT. This encodes CASFQGVFTDTQYF.

This clone was found a few times. The chain links TRBV7-9 to TRBJ1-2, with no clear D. This CDR3 is 13 amino acids long. CDR1 is SEHNR, CDR2 FQNEAQ, per germline (reference sequence). V was clipped by 7 bases and J by 3 bases, with 12 bases between them. CDR3 sequence (DNA): TGTGCCAGCACCCCACGAGCGGACTATGGCTACACCTTC. Residues: CASTPRADYGYTF.

The chain has TRBV15 and TRBJ2-7; possible D gene TRBD1, 8 bases. V lost 5 bases to trimming and J lost 2 bases, with 16 bases between them. This CDR3 has 15 amino acids. CDR1 is LNHNV, CDR2 YYDKDF, per germline (reference sequence). Here the CDR3 DNA reads TGTGCCACCAGCCCCACAGGGGGGGCAGCCTACGAGCAGTACTTC. It is translated as CATSPTGGAAYEQYF.

The CDR3: CASSEDNKNTGELFF. In nucleotides, the CDR3 is TGTGCCAGCAGTGAAGACAATAAGAACACCGGGGAGCTGTTTTTT. The chain employs TRBV2 and TRBJ2-2; no firm D call. V was pared by 1 base and J by 1 base, with 7 bases between. CDR1 is SNHLY and CDR2 is FYNNEI in the germline V gene. The CDR3 has 15 residues.

The J gene is TRBJ1-2, the V gene TRBV2, with D possibly being TRBD1 (5 bases). The V gene lost 9 bases and the J gene lost 1 base, with 12 bases spanning the gap. This CDR3 is built from 13 residues. Germline CDR1 and CDR2: SNHLY and FYNNEI. The CDR3: CARGEANNYGYTF. In DNA, the CDR3 is TGTGCCAGGGGGGAGGCTAATAACTATGGCTACACCTTC.

The chain combines TRBV6-6 with TRBJ1-1; the D is unclear. Germline V gene sequence: CDR1 MNHNY, CDR2 SVGAGI (reference sequence). The CDR3 is made up of 14 amino acids. The V end was cut by 5 bases, the J end by 2 bases, with 12 bases between. This CDR3 is CASSLPGSNTEAFF. The CDR3 DNA reads as TGTGCCAGCAGTCTACCTGGATCCAACACTGAAGCTTTCTTT.

The gene calls are TRBV30 and TRBJ1-4; D is unresolved. The CDR3 is 12 amino acids. Germline V lookup: CDR1 GTSNPN, CDR2 SVGIG (reference sequence). V lost 1 base and J 7 bases, leaving 7 bases between the germline ends. CDR3 sequence (DNA): TGTGCCTGGAGTGCGGTCCTTGAAAAACTGTTTTTT. It is translated as CAWSAVLEKLFF.

This sequence joins TRBV11-1 and TRBJ1-1; possible D gene TRBD1, 6 bases. The V end lost 2 bases, the J end lost 5 bases, and 12 bases lay between the germline ends. The CDR3 consists of 14 residues. Germline values: CDR1 SGHAT, CDR2 FQDESV (reference sequence). The CDR3 spells CASSLKVGGTEAFF. In DNA, the CDR3 is TGTGCCAGCAGCTTAAAGGTAGGGGGGACTGAAGCTTTCTTT.

The chain employs TRBV7-2 and TRBJ1-1; 11 nucleotides match TRBD1. The length of the CDR3 is 14 residues. Losses at the gene ends were 3 bases for V and 10 bases for J; bases not matched to a gene: 7. Per germline, CDR1 SGHTA and CDR2 FQGNSA. CDR3 sequence: CASSFPGTGGVAFF. DNA of the CDR3: TGTGCCAGCAGCTTCCCCGGGACAGGGGGAGTAGCTTTCTTT.

The chain uses TRBV7-2 and TRBJ1-2, with D hard to call. The V gene lost 5 bases and the J gene lost 4 bases, with 17 bases spanning the gap. Germline V gene data show CDR1 as SGHTA and CDR2 as FQGNSA. The CDR3 has 15 amino acids. Here the CDR3 reads CASSPNLGKGYGYTF. The CDR3 DNA follows: TGTGCCAGCAGCCCGAACTTAGGGAAAGGCTATGGCTACACCTTC. Based on the CDR3 plus reference TRBV7-2 and TRBJ1-2, the full variable domain is GAGVSQSPSNKVTEKGKDVELRCDPISGHTALYWYRQSLGQGLEFLIYFQGNSAPDKSGLPSDRFSAERTGGSVSTLTIQRTQQEDSAVYLCASSPNLGKGYGYTFGSGTRLTVV.

The chain carries TRBV18 and TRBJ2-1; no definite D call. V was cut by 6 bases and J by 2 bases, with 20 bases left in between. Germline CDR1 reads KGHSH; CDR2 reads LQKENI. The CDR3 has 17 residues. CDR3 region: CASSQEEGPITYNEQFF. The CDR3 region has the DNA TGTGCCAGCTCTCAAGAGGAAGGACCCATCACCTACAATGAGCAGTTCTTC.

By sample fraction, this clone is medium-sized. The CDR3 nucleotides read TGTGCCAGCAGTACCCGAGACAGGGGGACGGGCGAGCAGTACTTC. As protein: CASSTRDRGTGEQYF. The rearrangement links TRBV27 to TRBJ2-7, with 9 bases matching TRBD1. This CDR3 has 15 residues. V dropped 5 bases and J dropped 6; count of bases not matched to a gene: 11. Germline CDR1 MNHEY, CDR2 SMNVEV (reference sequence).

By share, this clone counts as medium-sized. V usage is TRBV29-1 and J usage is TRBJ1-2; tentatively, D is TRBD1 (5 bases). Germline CDR1 is SQVTM and CDR2 is ANQGSEA. The CDR3 is made up of 12 amino acids. Trimming removed 3 bases at V and 4 bases at J, with 9 bases between. The CDR3 nucleotides read TGCAGCGTTGATCGGGGCGGCTATGGCTACACCTTC. This codes for CSVDRGGYGYTF.

The chain links TRBV7-2 to TRBJ1-4; the D is unclear. Germline V gives CDR1 SGHTA, CDR2 FQGNSA. V lost 6 bases and J 6 bases, leaving 11 bases between the germline ends. There are 13 residues in the CDR3. In nucleotides, the CDR3 is TGTGCCAGCAGAAGGGTAGGGTATGAAAAACTGTTTTTT. Translation: CASRRVGYEKLFF.

The table lists this clone with a few counts. Relative to the germline gene, one junction end is altered; a read error may explain this. J is TRBJ1-5 and V is TRBV6-6; D gene unclear. The length of the CDR3 is 12 residues. The V gene's germline CDR1 is MNHNY and CDR2 SVGAGI (reference sequence). The CDR3 reads CATSFGNQPQHF. In nucleotides, the CDR3 is TGTGCCACCAGTTTTGGCAATCAGCCCCAGCATTTT.

CDR3 nucleotide sequence: TGTGCCAGCAGCCCGACCCCACAGGGTACCGAGCAGTACTTC. It yields the protein CASSPTPQGTEQYF. The chain employs TRBV9 and TRBJ2-7; tentatively, D is TRBD1 (6 bases). Deletions cut 4 bases from V and 6 bases from J, with 17 bases between. The V gene's germline CDR1 is SGDLS and CDR2 YYNGEE. This CDR3 spans 14 amino acids.

This clone was seen once. This chain's CDR3 is CASSWNTEAFF. CDR3 in DNA: TGTGCCAGCAGTTGGAACACTGAAGCTTTCTTT. This chain uses TRBV6-5 with TRBJ1-1; D gene uncertain. The CDR3 is made up of 11 amino acids. Germline-derived CDR1 and CDR2 are MNHEY and SVGAGI. The V gene lost 4 bases and the J gene lost 1 base, with 1 base spanning the gap.

The V gene is TRBV2, the J gene TRBJ1-5; TRBD1 agrees at 10 bases. Looked up from germline, CDR1 is SNHLY and CDR2 is FYNNEI. CDR3 length equals 14 residues. Losses at the gene ends were 5 bases for V and 5 bases for J; bases not matched to a gene: 3. DNA of the CDR3: TGTGCCAGCAGTAAGGACAGGGGGGATCAGCCCCAGCATTTT. It translates to CASSKDRGDQPQHF. The variable domain in full, with the rest retrieved from reference TRBV2 and TRBJ1-5, is EPEVTQTPSHQVTQMGQEVILRCVPISNHLYFYWYRQILGQKVEFLVSFYNNEISEKSEIFDDQFSVERPDGSNFTLKIRSTKLEDSAMYFCASSKDRGDQPQHFGDGTRLSIL.

This sequence joins TRBV4-1 and TRBJ1-2; D gene unclear. This CDR3 has 17 amino acids. The germline CDR1 and CDR2 sequences are MGHRA and YSYEKL. Deletions cut 0 bases from V and 0 bases from J, with 14 bases between. CDR3 region: CASSQEMAAGTNYGYTF. The CDR3 coding sequence is TGCGCCAGCAGCCAAGAAATGGCAGCTGGTACTAACTATGGCTACACCTTC.

V gene TRBV30 combines with J gene TRBJ1-2, with 7 nucleotides matching TRBD1. CDR3 size: 12 residues. Germline CDR1 GTSNPN, CDR2 SVGIG (reference sequence). Trimming cost V 5 bases and J 8 bases; bases outside gene matches: 8. CDR3 amino acids: CAWGQGVRGYTF. For the CDR3, the DNA is TGTGCCTGGGGGCAGGGGGTGCGCGGCTACACCTTC.

The CDR3: CASSLESPRAYTF. DNA of the CDR3: TGTGCCAGCAGCTTAGAAAGTCCCAGGGCCTACACCTTC. The chain employs TRBV7-2 and TRBJ1-2; D is possibly TRBD1 (5 bases). Trimming took 1 base from V and 10 from J, leaving 13 bases between them. CDR1 is SGHTA and CDR2 is FQGNSA in the germline V gene. There are 13 residues in the CDR3.

The chain carries TRBV9 and TRBJ2-7; TRBD2 matches 8 bases. J gave up 0 bases and V 0 bases, and 2 bases lay outside the gene matches. Germline assignment: CDR1 SGDLS and CDR2 YYNGEE. The CDR3 length is 15 residues. CDR3 residues: CASSVDGRGSYEQYF. In DNA, the CDR3 is TGTGCCAGCAGCGTAGACGGGAGGGGCTCCTACGAGCAGTACTTC.

The chain couples TRBV30 to TRBJ2-7, with D possibly being TRBD1 (6 bases). V gave up 2 bases and J gave up 5 bases, with 7 bases separating them. Germline CDR1 GTSNPN, CDR2 SVGIG (reference sequence). The CDR3 contains 11 residues. In DNA, the CDR3 is TGTGCCTGGAGTCAGGGGAACGAGCAGTACTTC. The encoded protein is CAWSQGNEQYF.

The chain couples TRBV5-6 to TRBJ1-5, with 7 bases identical to TRBD1. Trimming took 1 base from V and 10 from J; bases not matched to a gene: 8. The germline gives CDR1 SGHDT, CDR2 YYEEEE. The CDR3 loop spans 14 amino acids. The CDR3 DNA is TGTGCCAGCAGCTTGACAGGGGTTTTTTTACCCCAGCATTTT. Amino acid sequence: CASSLTGVFLPQHF.

The chain couples TRBV18 to TRBJ2-3; 8 nucleotides align to TRBD2. The trim removed 0 bases at V and 6 bases at J, leaving 11 bases unmatched. The germline V gene encodes CDR1 KGHSH and CDR2 LQKENI. The CDR3 sequence is 17 residues long. CDR3 coding DNA: TGTGCCAGCTCACCACCGAATAGCGGGGACATTTCGGATACGCAGTATTTT. As protein: CASSPPNSGDISDTQYF. The whole variable domain, remainder taken from reference TRBV18 and TRBJ2-3, is NAGVMQNPRHLVRRRGQEARLRCSPMKGHSHVYWYRQLPEEGLKFMVYLQKENIIDESGMPKERFSAEFPKEGPSILRIQQVVRGDSAAYFCASSPPNSGDISDTQYFGPGTRLTVL.

The gene calls are TRBV7-2 and TRBJ2-3; 8 bases fit TRBD2. The V segment lost 4 bases and the J segment 2 bases; nucleotides outside the gene matches: 8. Per germline, CDR1 SGHTA and CDR2 FQGNSA. The CDR3 runs to 16 residues. The CDR3 bases are TGTGCCAGCAGCTACCAGGCGGGGGGCAACACAGATACGCAGTATTTT. Encoded protein: CASSYQAGGNTDTQYF.

The genes are TRBV7-2 and TRBJ2-1; no firm D call. This CDR3 is built from 15 residues. The germline V gene has CDR1 SGHTA and CDR2 FQGNSA. V lost 3 bases and J lost 0, with 9 bases in between. This CDR3 is CASSFTQSSYNEQFF. CDR3 DNA sequence: TGTGCCAGCAGCTTTACACAGAGCTCCTACAATGAGCAGTTCTTC.